The 17 T cell receptor beta chains below all came from one sample that was sequenced in a study of CD8+ T cells in alopecia areata. Extracted RNA was reverse transcribed into cDNA, the sequencing template. This table comes from immunoSEQ multiplex PCR, and its TCRdb copy is limited to in-frame clones, with some not included. The data hold over 150,000 clones, with less than 80% observed a single time. Treatment defined: oral pan-JAK inhibitor, 5-10 mg twice daily. Here the sequenced sample was CD4+ T cells sorted from blood, taken at week 24, from a patient treated with tofacitinib. The receptors originated from a human donor with alopecia areata.

The table lists this clone with a few counts. The J gene is TRBJ1-4, the V gene TRBV29-1; D may be TRBD1 (6 bases). Germline V gives CDR1 SQVTM, CDR2 ANQGSEA. Trimming shortened V by 7 bases and J by 1 base, and 16 bases separated the two germline ends. The CDR3 extends over 15 amino acids. CDR3 amino acids: CSARGPGVTNEKLFF. CDR3 coding DNA: TGCAGCGCAAGAGGCCCAGGGGTAACTAATGAAAAACTGTTTTTT.

The J gene is TRBJ1-2, the V gene TRBV9; D remains ambiguous. CDR3 length: 15 residues. Trimming pared 0 bases from V and 8 bases from J, leaving 17 bases between. The germline gives CDR1 SGDLS, CDR2 YYNGEE. Written as DNA, the CDR3 is TGTGCCAGCAGCGTAGATCAGGACGGAGCGGGGGGCTACACCTTC. Translating it yields CASSVDQDGAGGYTF.

This chain joins TRBV9 and TRBJ2-3, with 12 bases matching TRBD2. V shed 4 bases, J shed 5 bases, and the junction held 11 bases outside the gene matches. From germline, CDR1 is SGDLS and CDR2 YYNGEE. The CDR3 covers 17 residues. CDR3 protein: CASSPRPSGGAGDTQYF. DNA for the CDR3: TGTGCCAGCAGCCCCCGCCCTAGCGGGGGGGCTGGAGATACGCAGTATTTT. Full variable domain (missing parts from reference TRBV9 and TRBJ2-3): DSGVTQTPKHLITATGQRVTLRCSPRSGDLSVYWYQQSLDQGLQFLIQYYNGEERAKGNILERFSAQQFPDLHSELNLSSLELGDSALYFCASSPRPSGGAGDTQYFGPGTRLTVL.

This clone has a handful of counts. This chain uses TRBV6-5 with TRBJ2-5; D might be TRBD2 (5 bases). This CDR3 has 15 amino acids. Trimming took off 8 bases at V and 4 bases at J, with 20 bases between the two ends. Germline CDR1 is MNHEY and CDR2 is SVGAGI. This CDR3 reads CASSAGKQLGETQYF. CDR3 DNA sequence: TGTGCCAGCTCGGCGGGCAAACAACTGGGAGAGACCCAGTACTTC.

V is TRBV6-1 and J is TRBJ2-4, with D possibly TRBD1 on 6 matching bases. Trimming cost V 6 bases and J 0 bases, with 12 bases left between them. The CDR3 runs 15 residues. Germline V CDR1 and CDR2: MNHNS, SASEGT. CDR3 residues: CASRGTILAKNIQYF. CDR3 in DNA: TGTGCCAGCAGAGGGACAATTCTAGCCAAAAACATTCAGTACTTC.

This chain joins TRBV30 and TRBJ2-7; 7 positions agree with TRBD1. Unmatched junction bases numbered 3, after V lost 4 bases and J lost 0 bases. Germline V gene sequence: CDR1 GTSNPN, CDR2 SVGIG (reference sequence). This CDR3 region has 13 residues. The CDR3 DNA is TGTGCCTGGAACAGGGGAAGCTCCTACGAGCAGTACTTC. It specifies CAWNRGSSYEQYF.

The gene calls are TRBV10-3 and TRBJ2-3; a possible D gene is TRBD2 (5 bases). Looked up from germline, CDR1 is ENHRY and CDR2 is SYGVKD. CDR3 length: 14 residues. CDR3 bases: TGTGCTATTTCTACCGGGATCGGCACAGATACGCAGTATTTT. Its protein product is CAISTGIGTDTQYF.

As to this clone: One end of the junction is discordant with germline, which a read error may explain. This chain joins TRBV7-7 and TRBJ2-3; possible D gene TRBD2, 5 bases. The CDR3 contains 14 residues. The V gene's germline CDR1 is SSHAT and CDR2 FNYEAQ (reference sequence). In DNA form, the CDR3 reads TGTGCTAGCAGCGGCGGCGGCCAGTCAGATACGCAGTATTTT. Translating gives CASSGGGQSDTQYF. Variable domain in full (rest from reference TRBV7-7 and TRBJ2-3): GAGVSQSPRYKVTKRGQDVTLRCDPISSHATLYWYQQALGQGPEFLTYFNYEAQPDKSGLPSDRFSAERPEGSISTLTIQRTEQRDSAMYRCASSGGGQSDTQYFGPGTRLTVL.

The chain uses TRBV7-2 and TRBJ2-7, with 8 bases identical to TRBD2. The CDR3 is made up of 14 amino acids. With 6 bases clipped from V and 0 bases from J, the junction kept 4 bases outside the gene matches. Germline V gene sequence: CDR1 SGHTA, CDR2 FQGNSA. The CDR3 reads CASSSGGNSYEQYF. CDR3 nucleotide sequence: TGTGCCAGCAGTTCGGGGGGGAACTCCTACGAGCAGTACTTC.

In this sample, this clone turned up once. The chain combines TRBV9 with TRBJ2-3; either TRBD1 or TRBD2 may supply D (5 bases each). V lost 4 bases and J lost 0, with 9 bases in between. From germline, CDR1 is SGDLS and CDR2 YYNGEE. The CDR3 is 14 amino acids. CDR3 in amino acids: CASSPWDSTDTQYF. DNA for the CDR3: TGTGCCAGCAGCCCCTGGGACAGCACAGATACGCAGTATTTT.

This clone appeared a single time. The chain employs TRBV30 and TRBJ2-6, with D hard to call. V was cut by 2 bases and J by 0 bases, with 11 bases left in between. This CDR3 region has 16 residues. The germline V gene encodes CDR1 GTSNPN and CDR2 SVGIG (reference sequence). The CDR3 loop is CAWSRSSISGANVLTF. CDR3 nucleotides: TGTGCCTGGAGTCGATCTTCGATCTCTGGGGCCAACGTCCTGACTTTC.

The chain combines TRBV19 with TRBJ1-5; TRBD1 might be the D (5 bases). With 5 bases removed from V and 2 bases from J, the gap between germline ends came to 13 bases. Germline V gene sequence: CDR1 LNHDA, CDR2 SQIVND (reference sequence). This CDR3 region has 15 residues. CDR3 region: CASSEGGAGNQPQHF. For the CDR3, the DNA is TGTGCCAGTAGTGAGGGAGGGGCGGGCAATCAGCCCCAGCATTTT. The full variable domain, in which reference TRBV19 and TRBJ1-5 provide the parts outside the CDR3, is DGGITQSPKYLFRKEGQNVTLSCEQNLNHDAMYWYRQDPGQGLRLIYYSQIVNDFQKGDIAEGYSVSREKKESFPLTVTSAQKNPTAFYLCASSEGGAGNQPQHFGDGTRLSIL.

The genes are TRBV15 and TRBJ2-3; 10 nucleotides line up with TRBD2. The CDR3 spans 17 residues. Trimming cost V 1 base and J 6 bases; bases outside gene matches: 10. Looked up from germline, CDR1 is LNHNV and CDR2 is YYDKDF (reference sequence). In DNA form, the CDR3 reads TGTGCCACCAGCAGAGGGTTAGCGGGGGGCCGTCGGGATACGCAGTATTTT. Amino acid sequence: CATSRGLAGGRRDTQYF.

CDR3 coding DNA: TGTGCCAGCAGCTTAGCAGGGCTCGGGAACACCATATATTTT. It is translated as CASSLAGLGNTIYF. The chain is built from TRBV7-8 and TRBJ1-3; D gene ambiguous. Trimming left V 0 bases short and J 7 bases short, with 10 bases between. This CDR3 has 14 amino acids. The germline V gene has CDR1 SGHVS and CDR2 FQNEAQ.

This clone appeared a few times. The chain uses TRBV29-1 and TRBJ1-2, with D tentatively TRBD1 (5 bases). Germline CDR1 SQVTM, CDR2 ANQGSEA. Trimming stripped 4 bases from V and 4 bases from J, with 10 bases between. This CDR3 is built from 12 residues. This CDR3 reads CSVVTQVYGYTF. The CDR3, as DNA: TGCAGCGTTGTAACACAGGTCTATGGCTACACCTTC.

V and J are TRBV30 and TRBJ2-1; 10 bases match TRBD1. Germline CDR1 and CDR2: GTSNPN and SVGIG (reference sequence). The V gene end was trimmed by 4 bases and the J gene end by 9 bases; junction bases not matched to a gene: 9. This CDR3 has 14 residues. The CDR3 protein is CAWKRGQGLFEQFF. In DNA, the CDR3 is TGTGCCTGGAAAAGGGGACAGGGGTTGTTTGAGCAGTTCTTC.

V gene TRBV25-1 combines with J gene TRBJ2-2, with 7 bases that match TRBD2. V lost 2 bases to trimming and J lost 5 bases; unmatched junction nucleotides: 8. The germline V gene has CDR1 MGHDK and CDR2 SYGVNS. The CDR3 runs 16 residues. Here the CDR3 reads CASSEVGQGGTGELFF. The CDR3 region has the DNA TGTGCCAGCAGTGAAGTTGGGCAGGGAGGGACCGGGGAGCTGTTTTTT.